This TCR beta chain is drawn from a study of blood T cell repertoires in COVID-19. Overall study: The United States, Italy and Spain provided the acute and convalescent COVID-19 samples. From T cells, B-cell-depleted T cells, or PBMCs came the material, which was cDNA or gDNA.

CDR3 length: 17 amino acids. The V gene's germline CDR1 is KGHSH and CDR2 LQKENI. V gave up 0 bases and J gave up 0 bases; unmatched junction bases: 5. Per the authors' pipeline: It was from reference gene primer amplification that nucleated cell counts were estimated. Using immunoSEQ multiplex PCR, the repertoire was profiled, and TCRdb retains in-frame clones only, with some absent. From that table come the V and J calls and clone size; the DNA was used to work out D and trimming. This sample has approximately 73,000 clones; more than 75% occur once, and the top ten carry around 1.9%. The chain employs TRBV18 and TRBJ2-1; 7 bases are shared with TRBD1. The sample taken for sequencing was peripheral blood. The TCR sequence derives from a woman in her sixties with acute or convalescent COVID-19. In nucleotides, the CDR3 is TGTGCCAGCTCACCACCGGTGGGACAGAGCTCCTACAATGAGCAGTTCTTC. Amino acid sequence: CASSPPVGQSSYNEQFF.